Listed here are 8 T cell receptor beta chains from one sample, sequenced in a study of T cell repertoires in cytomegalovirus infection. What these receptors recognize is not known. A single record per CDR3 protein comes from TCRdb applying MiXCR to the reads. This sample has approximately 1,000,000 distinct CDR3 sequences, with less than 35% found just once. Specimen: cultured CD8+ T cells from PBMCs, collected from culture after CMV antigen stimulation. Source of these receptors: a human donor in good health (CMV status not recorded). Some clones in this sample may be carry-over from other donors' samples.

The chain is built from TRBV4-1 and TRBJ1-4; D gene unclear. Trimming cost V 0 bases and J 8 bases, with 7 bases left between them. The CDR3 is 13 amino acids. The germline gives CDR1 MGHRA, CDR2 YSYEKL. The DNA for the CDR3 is TGCGCCAGCAGCCAAGAAGTCCCCGAAAAACTGTTTTTT. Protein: CASSQEVPEKLFF.

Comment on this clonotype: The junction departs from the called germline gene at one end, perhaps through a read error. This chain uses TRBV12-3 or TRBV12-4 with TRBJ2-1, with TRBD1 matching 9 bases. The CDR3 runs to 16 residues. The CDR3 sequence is CVSSWGQGGLYNEQFF. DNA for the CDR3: TGTGTCAGCAGTTGGGGACAGGGAGGCCTTTACAATGAGCAGTTCTTC.

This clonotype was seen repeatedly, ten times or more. The CDR3 coding sequence is TGTGCCAGCAGCTTAGGTCCTAGCGGGGGGGCAGATACGCAGTATTTT. Translating gives CASSLGPSGGADTQYF. The chain combines TRBV7-6 with TRBJ2-3; 12 nucleotides match TRBD2. CDR1 SGHVS and CDR2 FNYEAQ come from the germline V gene. V shed 1 base, J shed 4 bases, and the junction held 3 bases outside the gene matches. This CDR3 comprises 16 residues. The entire variable domain, with the rest obtained from reference TRBV7-6 and TRBJ2-3, is as follows: GAGVSQSPRYKVTKRGQDVALRCDPISGHVSLYWYRQALGQGPEFLTYFNYEAQQDKSGLPNDRFSAERPEGSISTLTIQRTEQRDSAMYRCASSLGPSGGADTQYFGPGTRLTVL.

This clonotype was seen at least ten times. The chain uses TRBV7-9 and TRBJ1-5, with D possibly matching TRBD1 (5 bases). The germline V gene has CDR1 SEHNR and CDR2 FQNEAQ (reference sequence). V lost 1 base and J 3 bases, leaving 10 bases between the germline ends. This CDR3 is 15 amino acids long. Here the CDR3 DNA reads TGTGCCAGCAGCTTAGGCAGGGCACCCAATCAGCCCCAGCATTTT. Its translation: CASSLGRAPNQPQHF.

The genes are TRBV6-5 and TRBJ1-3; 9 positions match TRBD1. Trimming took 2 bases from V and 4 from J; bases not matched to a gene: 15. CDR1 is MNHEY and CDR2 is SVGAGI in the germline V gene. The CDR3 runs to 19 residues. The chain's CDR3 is CASSYPVPGQGDQGNTIYF. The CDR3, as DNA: TGTGCCAGCAGTTACCCAGTCCCGGGACAGGGAGATCAGGGAAACACCATATATTTT.

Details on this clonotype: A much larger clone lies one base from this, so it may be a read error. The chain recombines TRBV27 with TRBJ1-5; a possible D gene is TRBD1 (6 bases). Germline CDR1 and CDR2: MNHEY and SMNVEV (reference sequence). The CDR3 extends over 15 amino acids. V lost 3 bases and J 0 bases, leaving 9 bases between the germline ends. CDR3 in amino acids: CASSLTGHSNQPQHF. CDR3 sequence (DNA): TGTGCCAGCAGTTTGACAGGCCATAGCAATCAGCCCCAGCATTTT.

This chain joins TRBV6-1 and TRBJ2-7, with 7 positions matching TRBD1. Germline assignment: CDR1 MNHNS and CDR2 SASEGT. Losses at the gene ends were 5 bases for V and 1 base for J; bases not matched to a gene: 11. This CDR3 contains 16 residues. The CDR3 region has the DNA TGTGCCAGCAGTCAAGACACAGGGGCAAATTCCTACGAGCAGTACTTC. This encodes CASSQDTGANSYEQYF.

The DNA of the CDR3 is TGTGCCAGCAGTCTACCGATGGGGGACGGCTACACCTTC. Its translation: CASSLPMGDGYTF. The chain joins TRBV12-3 or TRBV12-4 to TRBJ1-2, with D possibly matching TRBD1 (5 bases). The CDR3 totals 13 residues. V was cut by 5 bases and J by 8 bases, with 15 bases left in between.